These 2 T cell receptor beta chains came from one sample sequenced in a study of T cell responses to AZD1222 COVID-19 vaccine. Assay used: immunoSEQ multiplex PCR; TCRdb lists only in-frame clones, some missing. The sample includes about 150,000 clones, 75% to 85% of them seen just once. The specimen was peripheral blood, collected 28 days after the second dose of the MenACWY control vaccine. Receptors were obtained from an adult who received the MenACWY meningococcal vaccine as a control.

The chain combines TRBV5-4 with TRBJ1-1, with 9 nucleotides matching TRBD1. Trimming at V came to 3 bases and at J to 11 bases, leaving 5 bases not matched to a gene. The CDR3 is 12 amino acids. Looked up from germline, CDR1 is SGHNT and CDR2 is YYREEE (reference sequence). CDR3 in amino acids: CASSSSGTGAFF. In nucleotides, the CDR3 is TGTGCCAGCAGCTCGTCCGGGACAGGGGCTTTCTTT.

The chain is built from TRBV6-4 and TRBJ2-3, with 10 bases fitting TRBD1. V lost 2 bases, J lost 6 bases, and 5 bases stayed unmatched. CDR1 is MRHNA, CDR2 SNTAGT, per germline. The CDR3 has 15 amino acids. In DNA, the CDR3 is TGTGCCAGCAGTGACCGACCGGGACAGGGGGATACGCAGTATTTT. Its protein product is CASSDRPGQGDTQYF.